This TCR beta chain was obtained from a study of beta chain features in type 1 diabetes. Notes on this clone: Its target is not known.

Regarding the study as a whole: All four CD4+ subsets from Type 1 diabetes patients carried moderately but significantly shorter TCRB CDR3s.

The study reverse transcribed the entire isolated RNA, so it sequenced expressed TCRB transcripts. Clones were read by immunoSEQ multiplex PCR, and TCRdb kept only the in-frame ones, dropping some. The sample lists some 350,000 clones; roughly 9.8% were seen once. This CDR3 is 11 amino acids long. Germline V lookup: CDR1 MDHEN, CDR2 SYDVKM. Germline trimming cut 3 bases from V and 12 bases from J; bases unmatched to any gene: 2. Sample: central memory CD4+ T cells from blood. V and J are TRBV28 and TRBJ2-1, with 7 bases identical to TRBD1. The clonotype originates from a man under 40 with type 1 diabetes. The CDR3 DNA sequence: TGTGCCAGCAGTTTCAGACAGGGGCAGTTCTTC. Translated: CASSFRQGQFF.